The next 3 T cell receptor beta chains were all read from a single sample in a study of blood T cells in healthy people across ages. Through a sample-barcoded 5' primer and a J-beta primer mix, a second PCR was run for 7 to 11 cycles. TCRdb reprocessed the 5' RACE reads with MiXCR, giving one entry per CDR3 protein. In the table there are hundreds of thousands of distinct CDR3 sequences, roughly 64% of which are singletons. The sequenced sample consisted of blood. The receptors here all came from a man aged 25-45 years in good health.

The V gene is TRBV20-1, the J gene TRBJ2-1; TRBD2 matches 8 bases. In germline, CDR1 is DFQATT, CDR2 SNEGSKA (reference sequence). The CDR3 spans 15 residues. J was trimmed by 3 bases and V by 3 bases; bases with no gene match: 7. The chain's CDR3 is CSARVPGTSYNEQFF. DNA of the CDR3: TGCAGTGCTAGGGTTCCCGGGACTAGCTACAATGAGCAGTTCTTC.

This clonotype was observed a handful of times. The gene calls are TRBV7-9 and TRBJ2-5; D uncertain. Germline values: CDR1 SEHNR, CDR2 FQNEAQ (reference sequence). The CDR3 contains 14 residues. Deletions cut 8 bases from V and 5 bases from J, with 18 bases between. The CDR3 spells CASAAFGLGETQYF. CDR3 sequence (DNA): TGTGCCAGCGCAGCTTTCGGTCTTGGGGAGACCCAGTACTTC.

This clonotype has just a few counts. V is TRBV30 and J is TRBJ2-7, with a weak D call TRBD1 (6 bases). CDR1 is GTSNPN, CDR2 SVGIG, per germline (reference sequence). The CDR3 runs 12 residues. Trimming pared 1 base from V and 5 bases from J, leaving 9 bases between. The CDR3 region has the DNA TGTGCCTGGAGTGACAGGGCTCACGAGCAGTACTTC. This translates into CAWSDRAHEQYF.